This TCR beta chain was profiled in a study of T cells in Graves' hyperthyroidism and ophthalmopathy. This clonotype was counted at least ten times. From RNA transcripts, TCR beta CDR3 regions were amplified. The study used the HTBI primer set for a first-round RT-PCR of the TCR CDR3. Each CDR3 protein gets one entry after TCRdb re-called the multiplex PCR reads with MiXCR. The table includes 700,000 to 950,000 distinct CDR3 sequences, just over 35% detected once. Trimming took off 0 bases at V and 2 bases at J, with 13 bases between the two ends. From germline, CDR1 is ENHRY and CDR2 SYGVKD. The CDR3 consists of 16 residues.

This sequence was found in a woman between 40 and 55 years old with Graves' hyperthyroidism. The rearrangement uses TRBV10-3 and TRBJ1-2; no firm D call. Sequencing was done on a sample of blood. The CDR3: CAISESNAGSNYGYTF. The CDR3 coding sequence is TGTGCCATCAGTGAGTCGAATGCAGGCTCCAACTATGGCTACACCTTC.